One T cell receptor beta chain is described in this entry. Its target antigen remains unknown. One base away there is no much larger clone; base qualities are not given. The collaborating institutions used their own protocols to collect whole blood in K2EDTA tubes. Collaborator samples were shipped for TCRbeta analysis as frozen whole blood, isolated PBMCs, or DNA extracted from either sample type. The sample belongs to a study of blood T cell repertoires in COVID-19 (dated by TCRdb to about 2020). Study-level background: Collaborator samples came from the United States, Italy and Spain and covered acute and convalescent phases of COVID-19. The material from the prospective study consisted of cDNA or gDNA derived from T cells, B-cell-depleted T cells, or PBMCs. The dataset comprised deeply sampled blood TCRbeta repertoires from subjects exposed to, actively infected with, or recovered from COVID-19. The repertoires were released in a freely available public database intended as a resource for research on the immune response to SARS-CoV-2. Samples were obtained from the ongoing ImmuneRACE study (first 160 participants) and from 1,000 to 1,500 subjects provided by 6 global collaborators. A de-identified subject ID, COVID-19 status, age in years and sex were almost always included in the sample metadata. Where available, HLA class I and class II types were obtained from metadata supplied by the sample provider rather than from assay-based typing.

The CDR3 numbers 12 residues from cysteine through phenylalanine. Only the CDR3 part of the read is kept: 36 bases, read in frame from the first base. CDR1 is given as GTSNPN and CDR2 as SVGIG, both from the germline V gene (reference sequence). Between the V and J ends, shortened by 0 bases and 4 bases respectively, the junction contains 6 bases. TCRbeta CDR3 regions were amplified from genomic DNA using the immunoSEQ Assay, a bias-controlled multiplex PCR. The study's processing was this. Within the assay, amplification of reference gene primers was used to estimate how many nucleated cells each sample contained. Sequence reads were collapsed and filtered to measure the absolute abundance of every unique TCRbeta CDR3 rearrangement. For each sample, productive Simpson clonality was calculated as the square root of Simpson's diversity index across productive rearrangements. TCRdb provides this immuneACCESS table in a form limited to in-frame rearrangements. Some clones are lacking; in checked studies, under half of them reflect an unresolved V gene, and why the rest are absent is not known. Clone size and the V and J calls come from that table; the DNA yielded D and trimming. This sample holds under 350,000 clones; around 88% were observed only once. The ten largest clones take up approximately 4.2% of the sample.

Study-wide findings and limitations: How much clinical and demographic metadata was included differed by source and by participant, and the metadata was provided uncurated.

The TCR comes from a man aged 40-50 years with acute or convalescent COVID-19. Material: peripheral blood. Recombination linked TRBV30 to TRBJ1-2; TRBD1 is a weak D gene call, 5 bases matching. Here is the DNA: TGTGCCTGGAGTGTTCAGGGCTATGGCTACACCTTC. Translation gives CAWSVQGYGYTF.